One and the same sample provided the 21 T cell receptor beta chains below, sequenced in a study of Ad26.COV2.S vaccination and SARS-CoV-2 variants. Stated treatment: roughly 19 received Ad26.COV2.S at low or high dose, single or two shots; 5 received placebo; per-sample allocation not given. Collection of the samples took place on day 63 after the first injection of vaccine or placebo. Produced via immunoSEQ multiplex PCR; TCRdb's table is partial and in-frame only. Of approximately 410,000 clones listed, around 92% are singletons. The sequences come from peripheral blood, collected in a trial of Ad26.COV2.S vaccine versus placebo. Receptors were obtained from a person aged 18-65 years who received the Ad26.COV2.S COVID-19 vaccine or a placebo.

This chain uses TRBV18 with TRBJ2-7, with 7 bases identical to TRBD1. This CDR3 region has 12 residues. Germline V CDR1 and CDR2: KGHSH, LQKENI. Trimming cost V 5 bases and J 6 bases; bases outside gene matches: 4. The DNA of the CDR3 is TGTGCCAGCTCAACCAACAGGGGCGAGCAGTACTTC. Its protein is CASSTNRGEQYF.

The chain couples TRBV19 to TRBJ1-4; D gene ambiguous. The CDR3 consists of 13 residues. Germline V CDR1 and CDR2: LNHDA, SQIVND (reference sequence). V was trimmed by 5 bases and J by 5 bases, leaving 9 bases between them. The CDR3 DNA sequence: TGTGCCAGTAGTTTTTTCCAGAATGAAAAACTGTTTTTT. Amino acids: CASSFFQNEKLFF.

This chain links TRBV5-1 with TRBJ2-7; 9 positions agree with TRBD1. The CDR3 contains 15 residues. After removal of 2 bases from V and 4 bases from J, the junction contained 7 bases not matched to a gene. Germline CDR1 SGHRS, CDR2 YFSETQ. CDR3 protein: CASSLTGTGIYEQYF. CDR3 sequence (DNA): TGCGCCAGCAGCTTAACCGGGACAGGGATTTACGAGCAGTACTTC.

This chain joins TRBV27 and TRBJ2-7; D is possibly TRBD2 (5 bases). V lost 1 base and J lost 7, with 14 bases in between. The CDR3 sequence is 14 residues long. Germline V CDR1 and CDR2: MNHEY, SMNVEV (reference sequence). In DNA form, the CDR3 reads TGTGCCAGCAGTTTATTGGCTAGCCGGGCTGAGCAGTACTTC. It yields the protein CASSLLASRAEQYF.

CDR3 region: CAGWAGKGSYEQYF. CDR3 sequence (DNA): TGCGCGGGGTGGGCAGGAAAAGGCTCCTACGAGCAGTACTTC. The chain couples TRBV10-1 to TRBJ2-7; D remains unclear. CDR3 length: 14 residues. Germline values: CDR1 WNHNN, CDR2 SYGVQD (reference sequence).

The chain uses TRBV2 and TRBJ2-4; 9 positions agree with TRBD2. This CDR3 contains 17 residues. Germline CDR1 and CDR2: SNHLY and FYNNEI. V trimming: 3 bases; J trimming: 8 bases; junction bases outside the gene matches: 14. CDR3 coding DNA: TGTGCCAGCAGTGATGTGGCTAGCGGGGCCCAAGAGGACATTCAGTACTTC. Amino acid sequence: CASSDVASGAQEDIQYF.

This sequence joins TRBV7-9 and TRBJ1-3, with D uncertain. Germline-derived CDR1 and CDR2 are SEHNR and FQNEAQ (reference sequence). This CDR3 has 13 residues. Trimming pared 3 bases from V and 4 bases from J, leaving 7 bases between. CDR3 protein: CASSFSQGNTIYF. Here the CDR3 DNA reads TGTGCCAGCAGCTTCTCTCAGGGAAACACCATATATTTT.

The rearrangement joins TRBV7-9 to TRBJ1-1, with 7 bases aligning to TRBD1. Looked up from germline, CDR1 is SEHNR and CDR2 is FQNEAQ (reference sequence). Trimming took 0 bases from V and 9 from J; bases not matched to a gene: 10. CDR3 length: 15 amino acids. This CDR3 is CASSLARQGMGKAFF. The CDR3 region has the DNA TGTGCCAGCAGCTTAGCCCGACAGGGTATGGGCAAAGCTTTCTTT.

This clone appeared once. The chain combines TRBV28 with TRBJ2-7, with 11 bases aligning to TRBD1. There are 15 residues in the CDR3. Trimming took 5 bases from V and 3 from J; bases not matched to a gene: 6. Germline V CDR1 and CDR2: MDHEN, SYDVKM. CDR3 in amino acids: CASSVPGTGGYEQYF. The CDR3 DNA reads as TGTGCCAGCAGTGTCCCCGGGACAGGGGGCTACGAGCAGTACTTC.

This chain uses TRBV18 with TRBJ1-6; 8 nucleotides align to TRBD1. J lost 8 bases, V lost 4 bases, and 4 bases had no gene match. The CDR3 sequence is 14 residues long. Germline CDR1 KGHSH, CDR2 LQKENI. As DNA, the CDR3 is TGTGCCAGCTCACACCAGGGGGCTGATTCACCCCTCCACTTT. This sequence encodes CASSHQGADSPLHF.

Note on this clone: Other DNA variants within this sample encode the same CDR3. CDR3 sequence reads: CASSLEASYEQYF. In nucleotides, the CDR3 is TGTGCCAGCAGCTTGGAAGCCTCCTACGAGCAGTACTTC. This chain links TRBV5-4 with TRBJ2-7; D remains ambiguous. CDR3 length: 13 amino acids. In germline, CDR1 is SGHNT, CDR2 YYREEE (reference sequence). V was shortened by 0 bases and J by 0 bases, with 4 bases between the two germline ends.

This chain uses TRBV3-1 (or the pseudogene TRBV3-2) with TRBJ2-1; 8 positions agree with TRBD2. CDR3 length equals 15 residues. V lost 3 bases and J lost 4; bases outside the gene matches: 5. The germline gives CDR1 LGHDT, CDR2 YNNKEL (reference sequence). CDR3 nucleotide sequence: TGTGCCAGCAGCCAGATCGGGGGGGGTTACAATGAGCAGTTCTTC. This translates into CASSQIGGGYNEQFF.

The chain is built from TRBV30 and TRBJ1-3, with a weak D call TRBD1 (5 bases). The CDR3 extends over 15 amino acids. Trimming pared 5 bases from V and 2 bases from J, leaving 16 bases between. Germline loops: CDR1 GTSNPN, CDR2 SVGIG (reference sequence). CDR3 DNA: TGTGCCTGGTGGAGGGGCTTGGGGCCTGGAAACACCATATATTTT. Translation gives CAWWRGLGPGNTIYF.

V and J are TRBV28 and TRBJ2-1; 10 bases line up with TRBD2. Germline CDR1 reads MDHEN; CDR2 reads SYDVKM. This CDR3 has 16 amino acids. J gave up 8 bases and V 2 bases, and 9 bases lay outside the gene matches. CDR3 amino acids: CASSLVERGGIDEQFF. The CDR3 region has the DNA TGTGCCAGCAGTTTAGTGGAGCGGGGGGGCATTGATGAGCAGTTCTTC.

The chain carries TRBV7-2 and TRBJ1-2, with a weak D call TRBD1 (5 bases). Deletions cut 5 bases from V and 8 bases from J, with 18 bases between. Germline loops: CDR1 SGHTA, CDR2 FQGNSA. This CDR3 contains 14 residues. The CDR3: CASSPGLSTGGYTF. CDR3 sequence (DNA): TGTGCCAGCAGCCCGGGACTTTCAACGGGCGGCTACACCTTC.

This chain links TRBV5-6 with TRBJ2-3, with D possibly TRBD2 on 6 matching bases. Trimming took off 0 bases at V and 2 bases at J, with 10 bases between the two ends. The CDR3 runs to 15 residues. The germline V gene has CDR1 SGHDT and CDR2 YYEEEE. CDR3 sequence: CASSLGGATTDTQYF. The DNA for the CDR3 is TGTGCCAGCAGCTTGGGCGGGGCCACCACAGATACGCAGTATTTT.

The V call is TRBV19, the J call TRBJ1-2; 10 nucleotides match TRBD1. V gave up 7 bases and J gave up 8 bases; unmatched junction bases: 16. Looked up from germline, CDR1 is LNHDA and CDR2 is SQIVND (reference sequence). This CDR3 comprises 16 residues. Here the CDR3 DNA reads TGTGCCAGTACCGCTAGACTGGACAGGGGGATGAGGGGCTACACCTTC. This gives the protein CASTARLDRGMRGYTF.

The chain carries TRBV5-6 and TRBJ2-7, with a possible D match to TRBD1 (6 bases). V dropped 7 bases and J dropped 0 bases, with 11 bases sitting between them. CDR3 length: 13 amino acids. In germline, CDR1 is SGHDT, CDR2 YYEEEE. This CDR3 is CASSGQYSYEQYF. The CDR3 coding sequence is TGTGCCAGCTCTGGACAGTACTCCTACGAGCAGTACTTC.

The CDR3, as DNA: TGCAGCGGAGACAGGGGGAACACTGAAGCTTTCTTT. It specifies CSGDRGNTEAFF. This chain uses TRBV29-1 with TRBJ1-1, with TRBD1 matching over 8 bases. The V gene's germline CDR1 is SQVTM and CDR2 ANQGSEA. V dropped 7 bases and J dropped 1; count of bases not matched to a gene: 2. The CDR3 extends over 12 amino acids. Combining the CDR3 with reference TRBV29-1 and TRBJ1-1 gives the whole variable domain SAVISQKPSRDICQRGTSLTIQCQVDSQVTMMFWYRQQPGQSLTLIATANQGSEATYESGFVIDKFPISRPNLTFSTLTVSNMSPEDSSIYLCSGDRGNTEAFFGQGTRLTVV.

This clone occurred once. V usage is TRBV9 and J usage is TRBJ1-1; tentatively, D is TRBD1 (5 bases). From germline, CDR1 is SGDLS and CDR2 YYNGEE. Trimming took off 1 base at V and 1 base at J, with 14 bases between the two ends. The CDR3 runs to 16 residues. CDR3 DNA sequence: TGTGCCAGCAGCGTATCTCGACAGCAACCGAACACTGAAGCTTTCTTT. Protein: CASSVSRQQPNTEAFF. Looking up the rest from reference TRBV9 and TRBJ1-1 gives the full variable domain: DSGVTQTPKHLITATGQRVTLRCSPRSGDLSVYWYQQSLDQGLQFLIQYYNGEERAKGNILERFSAQQFPDLHSELNLSSLELGDSALYFCASSVSRQQPNTEAFFGQGTRLTVV.

The chain carries TRBV15 and TRBJ2-7; TRBD1 matches 9 bases. Germline lookup yields CDR1 LNHNV and CDR2 YYDKDF (reference sequence). The ends lost 5 bases at V and 7 bases at J; junction bases unmatched: 6. The CDR3 is made up of 13 amino acids. The CDR3 loop is CATSSGTGREQYF. In DNA form, the CDR3 reads TGTGCCACCAGCTCTGGGACAGGGAGGGAGCAGTACTTC. Together with reference TRBV15 and TRBJ2-7, the CDR3 gives the full variable domain: DAMVIQNPRYQVTQFGKPVTLSCSQTLNHNVMYWYQQKSSQAPKLLFHYYDKDFNNEADTPDNFQSRRPNTSFCFLDIRSPGLGDTAMYLCATSSGTGREQYFGPGTRLTVT.